The 7 T cell receptor beta chains reported below all come from one sample, sequenced in a study of graft-versus-host responses after intestinal transplantation. TCRdb's copy holds only in-frame clones and misses some; the assay was immunoSEQ multiplex PCR. The repertoire holds 25,000 to 30,000 clones, around 92% seen once, with 0.6% to 0.75% in the top ten. The sample here was PBMCs, taken 66 days after intestinal transplant. These receptors were collected from a human patient who received an intestinal transplant, so some T cells may come from the graft donor.

This chain joins TRBV30 and TRBJ1-5; D remains unclear. The CDR3 has 13 amino acids. Germline values: CDR1 GTSNPN, CDR2 SVGIG (reference sequence). Trimming left V 0 bases short and J 5 bases short, with 8 bases between. The CDR3 reads CAWSVLSDQPQHF. DNA for the CDR3: TGTGCCTGGAGTGTACTATCGGATCAGCCCCAGCATTTT.

The genes are TRBV25-1 and TRBJ1-6; D gene ambiguous. V shed 1 base and J shed 0 bases, with 4 bases lying between them. Germline CDR1 is MGHDK and CDR2 is SYGVNS. The length of the CDR3 is 15 residues. CDR3 bases: TGTGCCAGCAGTGAATCCGGCTCCTATAATTCACCCCTCCACTTT. The encoded protein is CASSESGSYNSPLHF.

This chain joins TRBV11-2 and TRBJ2-7; no clear D gene. Germline CDR1 is SGHAT and CDR2 is FQNNGV. V was pared by 0 bases and J by 0 bases, with 3 bases between. The CDR3 runs to 13 residues. The CDR3 region has the DNA TGTGCCAGCAGCTTAGACGACTCCTACGAGCAGTACTTC. Protein: CASSLDDSYEQYF.

This clone turned up a few times. V is TRBV10-1 and J is TRBJ2-7, with a tentative D call TRBD2 (6 bases). Trimming took off 2 bases at V and 2 bases at J, with 10 bases between the two ends. Germline V gene data show CDR1 as WNHNN and CDR2 as SYGVQD (reference sequence). This CDR3 has 14 amino acids. The CDR3 bases are TGCGCCAGCAGTGAGACGGGACTCACCTACGAGCAGTACTTC. Its translation is CASSETGLTYEQYF.

V usage is TRBV2 and J usage is TRBJ2-7, with 7 positions matching TRBD1. The CDR3 runs 14 residues. The germline gives CDR1 SNHLY, CDR2 FYNNEI. The ends lost 8 bases at V and 5 bases at J; junction bases unmatched: 12. CDR3 in DNA: TGTGCCAGCGGTTCCGGGCAGGGGGTCGACGAGCAGTACTTC. It translates to CASGSGQGVDEQYF. Full variable domain (missing parts from reference TRBV2 and TRBJ2-7): EPEVTQTPSHQVTQMGQEVILRCVPISNHLYFYWYRQILGQKVEFLVSFYNNEISEKSEIFDDQFSVERPDGSNFTLKIRSTKLEDSAMYFCASGSGQGVDEQYFGPGTRLTVT.

The chain employs TRBV27 and TRBJ1-5; 7 bases are a match to TRBD1. The germline CDR1 and CDR2 sequences are MNHEY and SMNVEV (reference sequence). V lost 8 bases, J lost 7 bases, and 14 bases stayed unmatched. There are 15 residues in the CDR3. The CDR3 DNA sequence: TGTGCCAGCGCGACCCGACAGGGTAATCGGCAGCCCCAGCATTTT. Its translation: CASATRQGNRQPQHF.

The genes are TRBV6-1 and TRBJ1-1; 8 bases align to TRBD1. Germline CDR1 reads MNHNS; CDR2 reads SASEGT. The CDR3 totals 15 residues. V gave up 4 bases and J gave up 1 base; unmatched junction bases: 5. CDR3 region: CASSVRDRTNTEAFF. The CDR3 DNA reads as TGTGCCAGCAGTGTAAGGGACAGGACGAACACTGAAGCTTTCTTT.